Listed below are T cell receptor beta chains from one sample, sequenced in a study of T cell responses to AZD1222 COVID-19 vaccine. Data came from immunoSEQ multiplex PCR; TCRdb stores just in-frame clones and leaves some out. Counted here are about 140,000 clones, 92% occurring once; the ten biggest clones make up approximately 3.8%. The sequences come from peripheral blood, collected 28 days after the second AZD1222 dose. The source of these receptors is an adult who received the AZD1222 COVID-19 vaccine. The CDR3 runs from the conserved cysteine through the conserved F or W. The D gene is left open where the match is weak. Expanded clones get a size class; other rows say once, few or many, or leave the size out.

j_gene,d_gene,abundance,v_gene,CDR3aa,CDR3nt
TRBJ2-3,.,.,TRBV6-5,CASSYGTSGSQYF,TGTGCCAGCAGTTATGGGACCAGCGGTTCGCAGTATTTT
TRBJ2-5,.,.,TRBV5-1,CASRPGPYQETQYF,TGCGCCAGCAGACCAGGGCCTTATCAAGAGACCCAGTACTTC
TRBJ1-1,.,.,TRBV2,CASPVPNTEAFF,TGTGCCAGTCCCGTCCCGAACACTGAAGCTTTCTTT
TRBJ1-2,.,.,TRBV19,CASSEVGTSYGYTF,TGTGCCAGTAGTGAGGTGGGAACCTCCTATGGCTACACCTTC
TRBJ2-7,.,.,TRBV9,CASSVAGASYEQYF,TGTGCCAGCAGCGTTGCGGGGGCCTCCTACGAGCAGTACTTC
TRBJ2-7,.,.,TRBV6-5,CASRLLPNYEQYF,TGTGCCAGCAGACTGCTGCCGAACTACGAGCAGTACTTC
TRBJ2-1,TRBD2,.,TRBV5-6,CASTRLLGLAAPAFF,TGTGCCAGCACCAGACTACTGGGGCTAGCGGCCCCCGCGTTCTTC
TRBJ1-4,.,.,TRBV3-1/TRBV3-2,CASSHFRDGLFF,TGTGCCAGCAGCCATTTCCGGGACGGGCTGTTTTTT
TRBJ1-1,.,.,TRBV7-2,CASSPPTGNTEAFF,TGTGCCAGCAGCCCTCCGACGGGGAACACTGAAGCTTTCTTT
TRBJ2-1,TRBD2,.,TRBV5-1,CASSSKGLADSYNEQFF,TGCGCCAGCAGCTCAAAAGGACTAGCGGACTCCTACAATGAGCAGTTCTTC
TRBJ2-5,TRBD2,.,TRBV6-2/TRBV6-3,CASSPWEAGQETQYF,TGTGCCAGCAGCCCCTGGGAAGCGGGACAAGAGACCCAGTACTTC
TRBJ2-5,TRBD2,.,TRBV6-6,CASRERGPQETQYF,TGTGCCAGCAGGGAGCGGGGGCCTCAAGAGACCCAGTACTTC
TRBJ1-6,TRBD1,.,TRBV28,CASTLGGTGASPLHF,TGTGCCAGCACCCTGGGGGGGACAGGGGCCTCACCCCTCCACTTT
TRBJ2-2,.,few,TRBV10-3,CAISEGVAPAGELFF,TGTGCCATCAGTGAAGGCGTAGCTCCCGCCGGGGAGCTGTTTTTT
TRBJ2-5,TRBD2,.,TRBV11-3,CASSSGGGPAETQYF,TGTGCCAGCAGCTCCGGGGGGGGCCCGGCAGAGACCCAGTACTTC
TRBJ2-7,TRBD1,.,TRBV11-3,CASSSRQGPGEQYF,TGTGCCAGCAGCTCTAGACAGGGGCCGGGCGAGCAGTACTTC
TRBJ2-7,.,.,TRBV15,CATSRDDAFGEQYF,TGTGCCACCAGCAGAGATGATGCATTCGGCGAGCAGTACTTC
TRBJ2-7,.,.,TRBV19,CASSRGVVEEQYF,TGTGCCAGTAGCAGGGGGGTGGTTGAGGAGCAGTACTTC
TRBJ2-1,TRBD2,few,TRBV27,CASSRTSGAYNEQFF,TGTGCCAGCAGCCGGACTAGCGGAGCTTACAATGAGCAGTTCTTC
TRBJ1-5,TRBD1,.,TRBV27,CASSPGGQGHQPQHF,TGTGCCAGCAGTCCGGGGGGACAGGGCCATCAGCCCCAGCATTTT
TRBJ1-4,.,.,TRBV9,CASSVRETVGGTNEKLFF,TGTGCCAGCAGCGTGAGGGAGACGGTCGGGGGAACTAATGAAAAACTGTTTTTT
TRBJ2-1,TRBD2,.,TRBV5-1,CASSDLAASYNEQFF,TGCGCCAGCAGCGATCTAGCGGCCTCCTACAATGAGCAGTTCTTC
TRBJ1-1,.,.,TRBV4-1,CASSQDPTRGTEAFF,TGCGCCAGCAGCCAAGACCCGACAAGGGGCACTGAAGCTTTCTTT
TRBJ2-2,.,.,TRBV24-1,CATSSSYTGELFF,TGTGCCACCAGTTCCAGCTATACCGGGGAGCTGTTTTTT
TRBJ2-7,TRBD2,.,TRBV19,CASSPGLAVARPRREQYF,TGTGCCAGTAGTCCCGGACTAGCGGTAGCCAGGCCTCGGAGGGAGCAGTACTTC
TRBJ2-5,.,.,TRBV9,CASSVGLLAAQETQYF,TGTGCCAGCAGCGTAGGGCTGCTAGCTGCCCAAGAGACCCAGTACTTC
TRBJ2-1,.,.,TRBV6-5,CASRKQGFGEQFF,TGTGCCAGCAGAAAACAGGGTTTCGGTGAGCAGTTCTTC
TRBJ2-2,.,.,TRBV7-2,CASSLSVFTGELFF,TGTGCCAGCAGCTTATCGGTCTTCACCGGGGAGCTGTTTTTT
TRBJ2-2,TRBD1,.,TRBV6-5,CASRTGVTGELFF,TGTGCCAGCCGGACAGGAGTCACCGGGGAGCTGTTTTTT
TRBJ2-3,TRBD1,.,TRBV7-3,CASSLQGASSDTQYF,TGTGCCAGCAGCTTACAGGGGGCCTCTTCAGATACGCAGTATTTT
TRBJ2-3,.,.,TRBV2,CASSEVGTDTQYF,TGTGCCAGCAGTGAAGTCGGCACAGATACGCAGTATTTT
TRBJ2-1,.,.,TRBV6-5,CASRASVGYNEQFF,TGTGCCAGCAGAGCTAGCGTCGGCTACAATGAGCAGTTCTTC
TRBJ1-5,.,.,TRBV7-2,CASSAGTSHSNQPQHF,TGTGCCAGCAGCGCCGGGACGAGCCATAGCAATCAGCCCCAGCATTTT
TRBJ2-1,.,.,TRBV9,CASSPLGATYNEQFF,TGTGCCAGCAGCCCACTGGGGGCGACCTACAATGAGCAGTTCTTC
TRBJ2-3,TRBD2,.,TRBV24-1,CATSESSGSDTQYF,TGTGCCACCAGTGAGTCTAGCGGATCAGATACGCAGTATTTT
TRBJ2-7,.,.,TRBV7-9,CASSSDSPYEQYF,TGTGCCAGCAGCTCGGACAGTCCCTACGAGCAGTACTTC
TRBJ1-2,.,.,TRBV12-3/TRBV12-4,CASSLNYGYTF,TGTGCCAGCAGTCTTAACTATGGCTACACCTTC
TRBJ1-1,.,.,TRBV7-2,CASNPSSGAPGTEAFF,TGTGCCAGCAACCCATCCTCGGGGGCCCCGGGGACTGAAGCTTTCTTT
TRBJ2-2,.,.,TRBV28,CASISQGIDTGELFF,TGTGCCAGCATTTCACAGGGAATCGACACCGGGGAGCTGTTTTTT
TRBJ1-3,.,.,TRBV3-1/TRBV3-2,CASSSTGAYTSGNTIYF,TGTGCCAGCAGCTCTACAGGAGCTTATACCTCTGGAAACACCATATATTTT
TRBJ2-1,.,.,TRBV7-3,CASSLGWGSYNEQFF,TGTGCCAGCAGCTTAGGGTGGGGGTCCTACAATGAGCAGTTCTTC
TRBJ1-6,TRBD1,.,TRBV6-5,CASREGTENSPLHF,TGTGCCAGCAGGGAGGGGACAGAGAATTCACCCCTCCACTTT
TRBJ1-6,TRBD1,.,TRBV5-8,CASTPGRTGYNSPLHF,TGTGCCAGCACCCCAGGGAGGACAGGGTATAATTCACCCCTCCACTTT
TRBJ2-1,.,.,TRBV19,CAPSPGAGSYNEQFF,TGTGCCCCCTCCCCAGGGGCAGGCTCCTACAATGAGCAGTTCTTC
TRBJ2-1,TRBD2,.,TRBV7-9,CASSPAGVGNNEQFF,TGTGCCAGCAGCCCCGCGGGAGTGGGGAACAATGAGCAGTTCTTC
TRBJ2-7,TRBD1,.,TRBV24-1,CATSDFANRDSSYEQYF,TGTGCCACCAGTGATTTTGCAAACAGGGACAGTTCCTACGAGCAGTACTTC
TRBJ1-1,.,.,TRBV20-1,CSASPGTEAFF,TGCAGTGCGTCCCCCGGCACTGAAGCTTTCTTT
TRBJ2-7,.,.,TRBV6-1,CASSEASLTEQYF,TGTGCCAGCAGTGAAGCGAGTCTTACCGAGCAGTACTTC
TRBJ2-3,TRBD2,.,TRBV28,CASSNKGTSWRSDTQYF,TGTGCCAGCAGTAACAAGGGGACTAGCTGGCGTTCAGATACGCAGTATTTT
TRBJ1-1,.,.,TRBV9,CASSPGHLNTEAFF,TGTGCCAGCAGCCCGGGACACCTGAACACTGAAGCTTTCTTT
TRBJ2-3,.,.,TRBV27,CASSPRGWGTDTQYF,TGTGCCAGCAGTCCAAGGGGTTGGGGGACAGATACGCAGTATTTT
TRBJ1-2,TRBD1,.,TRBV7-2,CASSLPRDSVDGYTF,TGTGCCAGCAGCTTACCGAGGGACAGTGTCGATGGCTACACCTTC
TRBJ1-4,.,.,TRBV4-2,CASSQMAATNEKLFF,TGTGCCAGCAGCCAAATGGCGGCAACTAATGAAAAACTGTTTTTT
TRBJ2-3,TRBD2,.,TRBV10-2,CASRQAGGITDTQYF,TGCGCCAGCAGACAAGCGGGGGGCATCACAGATACGCAGTATTTT
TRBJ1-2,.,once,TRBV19,CASSIDQNYGYTF,TGTGCCAGTAGTATAGATCAGAACTATGGCTACACCTTC
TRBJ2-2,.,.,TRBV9,CASSVGSSTGELFF,TGTGCCAGCAGCGTAGGGTCTTCCACCGGGGAGCTGTTTTTT
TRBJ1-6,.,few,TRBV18,CASSPTRDSNSPLHF,TGTGCCAGCTCACCCACAAGGGATTCAAATTCACCCCTCCACTTT
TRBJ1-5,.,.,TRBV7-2,CASSFSLGVNQPQHF,TGTGCCAGCAGCTTTAGTCTTGGGGTCAATCAGCCCCAGCATTTT